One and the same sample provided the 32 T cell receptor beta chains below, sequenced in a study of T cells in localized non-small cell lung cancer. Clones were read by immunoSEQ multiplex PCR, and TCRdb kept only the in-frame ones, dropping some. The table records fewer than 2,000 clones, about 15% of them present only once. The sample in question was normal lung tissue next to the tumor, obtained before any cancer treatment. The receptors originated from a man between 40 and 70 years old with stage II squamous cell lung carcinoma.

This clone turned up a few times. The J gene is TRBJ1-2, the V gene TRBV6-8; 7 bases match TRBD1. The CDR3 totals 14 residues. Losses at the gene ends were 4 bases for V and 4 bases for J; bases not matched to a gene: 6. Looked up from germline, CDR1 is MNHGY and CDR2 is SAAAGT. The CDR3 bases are TGTGCCAGCAGTTTCTCCGGGACAGCCTATGGCTACACCTTC. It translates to CASSFSGTAYGYTF.

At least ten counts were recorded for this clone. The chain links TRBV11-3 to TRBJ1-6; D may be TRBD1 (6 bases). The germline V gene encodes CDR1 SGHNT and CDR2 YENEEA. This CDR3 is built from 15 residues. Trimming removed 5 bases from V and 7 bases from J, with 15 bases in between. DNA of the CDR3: TGTGCCAGCAGCGGGGCTTGGACAGCAAATTCACCCCTCCACTTT. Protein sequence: CASSGAWTANSPLHF.

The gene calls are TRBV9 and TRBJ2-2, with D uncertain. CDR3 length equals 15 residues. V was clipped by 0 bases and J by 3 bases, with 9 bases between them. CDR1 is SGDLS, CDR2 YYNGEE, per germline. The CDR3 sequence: CASSVGGVHTGELFF. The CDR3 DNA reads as TGTGCCAGCAGCGTAGGGGGTGTGCACACCGGGGAGCTGTTTTTT.

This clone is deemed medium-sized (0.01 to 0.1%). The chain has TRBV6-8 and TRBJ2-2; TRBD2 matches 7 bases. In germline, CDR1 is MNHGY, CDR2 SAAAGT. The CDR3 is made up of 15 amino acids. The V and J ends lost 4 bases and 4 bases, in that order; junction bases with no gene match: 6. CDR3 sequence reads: CASSFGLEITGELFF. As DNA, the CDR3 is TGTGCCAGCAGTTTCGGACTAGAAATCACCGGGGAGCTGTTTTTT.

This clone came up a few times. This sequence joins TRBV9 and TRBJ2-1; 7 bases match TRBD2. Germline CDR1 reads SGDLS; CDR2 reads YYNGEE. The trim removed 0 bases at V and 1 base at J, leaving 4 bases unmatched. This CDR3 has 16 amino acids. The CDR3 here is CASSVAPAGSYNEQFF. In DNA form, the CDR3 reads TGTGCCAGCAGCGTAGCCCCAGCGGGGTCCTACAATGAGCAGTTCTTC.

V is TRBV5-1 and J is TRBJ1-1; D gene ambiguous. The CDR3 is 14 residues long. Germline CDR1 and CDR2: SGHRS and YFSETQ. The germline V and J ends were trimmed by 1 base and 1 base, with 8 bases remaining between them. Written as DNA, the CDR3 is TGCGCCAGCAGCTTGACACAGACGAACACTGAAGCTTTCTTT. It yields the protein CASSLTQTNTEAFF.

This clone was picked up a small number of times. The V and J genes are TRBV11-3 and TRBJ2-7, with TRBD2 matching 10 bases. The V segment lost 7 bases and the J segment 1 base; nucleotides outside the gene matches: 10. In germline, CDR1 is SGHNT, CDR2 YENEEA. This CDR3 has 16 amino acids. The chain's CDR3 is CASTALGTSDSYEQYF. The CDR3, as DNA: TGTGCCAGCACCGCATTGGGGACTAGCGATTCCTACGAGCAGTACTTC.

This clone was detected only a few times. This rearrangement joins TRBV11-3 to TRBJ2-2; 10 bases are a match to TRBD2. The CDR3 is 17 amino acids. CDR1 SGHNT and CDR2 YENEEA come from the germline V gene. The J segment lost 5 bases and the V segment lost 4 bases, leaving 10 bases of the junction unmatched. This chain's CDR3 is CASSWTSGAPRTGELFF. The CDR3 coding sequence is TGTGCCAGCAGCTGGACTAGCGGAGCCCCGAGAACCGGGGAGCTGTTTTTT. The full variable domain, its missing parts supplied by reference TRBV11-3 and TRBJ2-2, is EAGVVQSPRYKIIEKKQPVAFWCNPISGHNTLYWYLQNLGQGPELLIRYENEEAVDDSQLPKDRFSAERLKGVDSTLKIQPAELGDSAVYLCASSWTSGAPRTGELFFGEGSRLTVL.

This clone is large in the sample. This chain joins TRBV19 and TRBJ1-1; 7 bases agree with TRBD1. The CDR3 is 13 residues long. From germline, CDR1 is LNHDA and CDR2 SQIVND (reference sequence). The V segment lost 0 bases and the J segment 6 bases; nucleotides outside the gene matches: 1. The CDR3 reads CASSIDRGAEAFF. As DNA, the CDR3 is TGTGCCAGTAGTATAGACAGGGGGGCTGAAGCTTTCTTT.

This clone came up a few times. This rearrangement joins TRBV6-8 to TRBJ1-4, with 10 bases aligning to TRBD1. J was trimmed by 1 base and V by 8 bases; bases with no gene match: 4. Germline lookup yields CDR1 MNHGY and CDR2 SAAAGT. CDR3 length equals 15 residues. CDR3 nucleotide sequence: TGTGCCAGCGTTGACAGGGGGCAAACTAATGAAAAACTGTTTTTT. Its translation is CASVDRGQTNEKLFF.

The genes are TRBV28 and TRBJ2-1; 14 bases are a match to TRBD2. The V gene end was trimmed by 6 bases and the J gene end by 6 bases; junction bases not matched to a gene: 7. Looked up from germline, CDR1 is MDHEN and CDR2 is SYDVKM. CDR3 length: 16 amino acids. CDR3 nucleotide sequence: TGTGCCAGCAGAGTCCCGACTAGCGGGAGGGCCAATGAGCAGTTCTTC. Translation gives CASRVPTSGRANEQFF.

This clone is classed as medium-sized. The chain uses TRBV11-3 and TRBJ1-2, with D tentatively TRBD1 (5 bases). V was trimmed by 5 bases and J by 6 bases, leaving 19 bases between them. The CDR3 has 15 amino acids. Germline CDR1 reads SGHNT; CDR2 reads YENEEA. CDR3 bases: TGTGCCAGCAGCCCCGGGGGGTCCTGGGGGGATGGCTACACCTTC. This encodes CASSPGGSWGDGYTF.

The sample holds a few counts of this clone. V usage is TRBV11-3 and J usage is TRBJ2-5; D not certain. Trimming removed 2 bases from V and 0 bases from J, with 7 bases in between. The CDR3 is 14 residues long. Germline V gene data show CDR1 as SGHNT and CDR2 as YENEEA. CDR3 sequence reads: CASSLIWDQETQYF. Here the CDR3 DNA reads TGTGCCAGCAGCTTAATTTGGGACCAAGAGACCCAGTACTTC.

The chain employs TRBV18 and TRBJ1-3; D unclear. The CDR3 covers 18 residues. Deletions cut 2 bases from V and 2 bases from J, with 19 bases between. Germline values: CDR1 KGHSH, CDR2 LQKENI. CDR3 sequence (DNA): TGTGCCAGCTCACCATTGCCGAACCCGGCGGCCCCTGGAAACACCATATATTTT. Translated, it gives CASSPLPNPAAPGNTIYF.

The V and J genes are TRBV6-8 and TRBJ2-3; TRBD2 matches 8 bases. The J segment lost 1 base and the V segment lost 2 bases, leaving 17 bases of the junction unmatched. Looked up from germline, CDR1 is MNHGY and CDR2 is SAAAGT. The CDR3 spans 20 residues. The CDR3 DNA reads TGTGCCAGCAGTTACAGAAGGATAGCGGGGTTCCAGGGGCGCACAGATACGCAGTATTTT. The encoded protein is CASSYRRIAGFQGRTDTQYF.

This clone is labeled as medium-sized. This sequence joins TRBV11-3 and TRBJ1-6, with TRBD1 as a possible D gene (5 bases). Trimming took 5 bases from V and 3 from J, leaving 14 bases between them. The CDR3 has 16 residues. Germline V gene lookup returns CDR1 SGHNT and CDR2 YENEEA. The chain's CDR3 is CASSLRGAGYNSPLHF. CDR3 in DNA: TGTGCCAGCAGCCTCCGAGGGGCCGGCTATAATTCACCCCTCCACTTT.

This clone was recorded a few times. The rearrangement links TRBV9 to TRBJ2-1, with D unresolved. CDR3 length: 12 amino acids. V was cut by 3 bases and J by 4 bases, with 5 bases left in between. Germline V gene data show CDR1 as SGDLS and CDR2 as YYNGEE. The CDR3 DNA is TGTGCCAGCAGCGCGGCTTACAATGAGCAGTTCTTC. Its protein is CASSAAYNEQFF.

The CDR3 DNA is TGTGCCAGTAGTGCCTTTCCTAATGGGGCCAACGTCCTGACTTTC. Its protein is CASSAFPNGANVLTF. This chain uses TRBV19 with TRBJ2-6, with D unresolved. Germline lookup yields CDR1 LNHDA and CDR2 SQIVND (reference sequence). The CDR3 is 15 amino acids. The ends were cut back, 5 bases at V and 3 bases at J, with 11 bases in the middle.

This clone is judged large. CDR3 amino acids: CASSQTLGGSSYEQYF. CDR3 DNA: TGTGCCAGCAGCCAAACCCTCGGGGGGAGCTCCTACGAGCAGTACTTC. This chain links TRBV11-3 with TRBJ2-7, with TRBD2 identical over 7 bases. The CDR3 has 16 residues. Looked up from germline, CDR1 is SGHNT and CDR2 is YENEEA. Germline trimming cut 5 bases from V and 0 bases from J; bases unmatched to any gene: 10.

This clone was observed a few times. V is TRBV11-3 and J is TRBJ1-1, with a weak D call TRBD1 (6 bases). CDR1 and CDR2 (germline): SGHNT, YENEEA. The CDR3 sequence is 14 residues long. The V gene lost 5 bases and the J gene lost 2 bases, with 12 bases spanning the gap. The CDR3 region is CASSPGQPNTEAFF. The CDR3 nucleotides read TGTGCCAGCAGCCCTGGACAGCCAAACACTGAAGCTTTCTTT.

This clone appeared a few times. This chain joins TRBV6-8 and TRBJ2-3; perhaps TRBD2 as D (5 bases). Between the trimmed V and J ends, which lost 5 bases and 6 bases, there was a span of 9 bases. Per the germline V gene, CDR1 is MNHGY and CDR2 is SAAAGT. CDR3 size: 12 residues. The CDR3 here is CASSDAGDTQYF. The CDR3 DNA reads TGTGCCAGCAGTGATGCGGGCGATACGCAGTATTTT.

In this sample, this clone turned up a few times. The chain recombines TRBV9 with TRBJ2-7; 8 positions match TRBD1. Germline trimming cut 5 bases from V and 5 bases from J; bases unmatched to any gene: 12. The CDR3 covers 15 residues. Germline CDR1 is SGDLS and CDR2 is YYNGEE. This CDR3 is CASSEARQGPHEQYF. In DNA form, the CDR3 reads TGTGCCAGCAGTGAAGCTCGACAGGGGCCACACGAGCAGTACTTC. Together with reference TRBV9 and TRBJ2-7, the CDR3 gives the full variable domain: DSGVTQTPKHLITATGQRVTLRCSPRSGDLSVYWYQQSLDQGLQFLIQYYNGEERAKGNILERFSAQQFPDLHSELNLSSLELGDSALYFCASSEARQGPHEQYFGPGTRLTVT.

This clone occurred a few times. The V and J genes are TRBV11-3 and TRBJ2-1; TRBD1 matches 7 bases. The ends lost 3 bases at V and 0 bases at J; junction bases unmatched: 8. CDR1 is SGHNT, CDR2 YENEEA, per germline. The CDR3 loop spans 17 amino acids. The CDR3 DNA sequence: TGTGCCAGCAGCTTGCCTCCCGGGACAGCCTCCTACAATGAGCAGTTCTTC. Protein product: CASSLPPGTASYNEQFF. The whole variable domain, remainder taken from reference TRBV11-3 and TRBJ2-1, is EAGVVQSPRYKIIEKKQPVAFWCNPISGHNTLYWYLQNLGQGPELLIRYENEEAVDDSQLPKDRFSAERLKGVDSTLKIQPAELGDSAVYLCASSLPPGTASYNEQFFGPGTRLTVL.

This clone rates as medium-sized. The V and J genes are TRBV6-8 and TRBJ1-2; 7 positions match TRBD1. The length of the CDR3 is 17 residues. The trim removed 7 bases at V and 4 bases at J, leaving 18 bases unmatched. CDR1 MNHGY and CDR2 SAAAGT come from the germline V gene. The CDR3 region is CASTTRPNKDRFYGYTF. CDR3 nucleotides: TGTGCCAGCACCACAAGGCCCAACAAGGACAGGTTCTATGGCTACACCTTC.

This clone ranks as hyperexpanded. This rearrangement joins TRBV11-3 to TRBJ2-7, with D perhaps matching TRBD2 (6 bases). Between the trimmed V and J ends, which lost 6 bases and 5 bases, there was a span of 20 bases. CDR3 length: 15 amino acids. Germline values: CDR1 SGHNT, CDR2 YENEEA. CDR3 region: CASSKAGWSEHEQYF. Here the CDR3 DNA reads TGTGCCAGCAGTAAGGCGGGGTGGTCTGAGCACGAGCAGTACTTC.

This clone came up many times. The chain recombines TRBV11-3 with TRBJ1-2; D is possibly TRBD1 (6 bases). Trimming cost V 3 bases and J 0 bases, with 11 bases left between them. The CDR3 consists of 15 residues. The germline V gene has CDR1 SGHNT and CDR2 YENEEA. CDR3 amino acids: CASSFPGASNYGYTF. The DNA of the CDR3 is TGTGCCAGCAGCTTCCCGGGGGCCTCTAACTATGGCTACACCTTC.

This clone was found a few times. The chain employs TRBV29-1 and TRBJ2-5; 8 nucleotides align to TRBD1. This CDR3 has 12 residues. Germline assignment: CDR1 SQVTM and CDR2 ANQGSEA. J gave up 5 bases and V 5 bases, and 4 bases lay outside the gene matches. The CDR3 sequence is CSVRTGRETQYF. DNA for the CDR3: TGCAGCGTTCGGACAGGGAGGGAGACCCAGTACTTC.

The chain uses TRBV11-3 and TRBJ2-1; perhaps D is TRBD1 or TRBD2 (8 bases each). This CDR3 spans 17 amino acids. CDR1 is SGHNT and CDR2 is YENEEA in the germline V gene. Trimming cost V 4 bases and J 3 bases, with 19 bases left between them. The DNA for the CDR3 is TGTGCCAGCAGCTCCAGGGGGCTAGCGGGTTTCTACAATGAGCAGTTCTTC. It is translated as CASSSRGLAGFYNEQFF.

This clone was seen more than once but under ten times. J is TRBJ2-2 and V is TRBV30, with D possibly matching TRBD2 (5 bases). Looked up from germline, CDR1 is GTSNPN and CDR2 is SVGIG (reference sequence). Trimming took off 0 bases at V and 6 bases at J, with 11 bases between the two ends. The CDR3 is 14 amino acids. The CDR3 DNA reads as TGTGCCTGGAGTGTCGGGGAGTGGGCCGGGGAGCTGTTTTTT. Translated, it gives CAWSVGEWAGELFF.

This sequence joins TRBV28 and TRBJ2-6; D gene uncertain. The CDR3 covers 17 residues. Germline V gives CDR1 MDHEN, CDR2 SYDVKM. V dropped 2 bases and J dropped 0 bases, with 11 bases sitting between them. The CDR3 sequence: CASSLTGRSSGANVLTF. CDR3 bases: TGTGCCAGCAGTTTAACGGGTAGAAGCTCTGGGGCCAACGTCCTGACTTTC.

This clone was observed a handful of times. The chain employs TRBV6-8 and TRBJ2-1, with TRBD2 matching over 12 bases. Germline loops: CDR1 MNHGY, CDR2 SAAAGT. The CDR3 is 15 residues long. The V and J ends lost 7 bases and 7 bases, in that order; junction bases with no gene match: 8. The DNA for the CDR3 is TGTGCCAGCAAGCTAGCGGGGGGGCCTGGGAATGAGCAGTTCTTC. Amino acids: CASKLAGGPGNEQFF.

Written as DNA, the CDR3 is TGTGCCAGCAGCACAGGGCAGAACACTGAAGCTTTCTTT. This translates into CASSTGQNTEAFF. The V and J genes are TRBV28 and TRBJ1-1; maybe TRBD1 (6 bases). The CDR3 sequence is 13 residues long. Germline V gene data show CDR1 as MDHEN and CDR2 as SYDVKM. V lost 6 bases and J lost 1, with 9 bases in between.